This is a list of T cell receptor beta chains from one sample in a study of T cell responses to AZD1222 COVID-19 vaccine. The table came from immunoSEQ multiplex PCR; TCRdb's copy has only in-frame clones and leaves some out. The sample has some 20,000 clones, 80% to 85% seen once. The starting material was peripheral blood, obtained 28 days after the second AZD1222 dose. These TCRs come from an adult who received the AZD1222 COVID-19 vaccine. The CDR3 runs from the conserved cysteine through the conserved F or W.

j_gene: TRBJ1-1; v_gene: TRBV9; CDR3aa: CASSPLTSGEKAFF
j_gene: TRBJ2-1; v_gene: TRBV11-3; CDR3aa: CASSLETGGNNEQFF
j_gene: TRBJ1-6; v_gene: TRBV3-1/TRBV3-2; CDR3aa: CASSQDGGGNSPLHF
j_gene: TRBJ2-1; v_gene: TRBV2; CDR3aa: CASRVLAGAYNEQFF
j_gene: TRBJ2-3; v_gene: TRBV3-1/TRBV3-2; CDR3aa: CASSTGLAANTDTQYF
j_gene: TRBJ2-2; v_gene: TRBV28; CDR3aa: CASSPGTANTGELFF
j_gene: TRBJ1-5; v_gene: TRBV5-4; CDR3aa: CASSWDRDQPQHF
j_gene: TRBJ1-2; v_gene: TRBV11-2; CDR3aa: CASSPGTGGGYTF
j_gene: TRBJ1-1; v_gene: TRBV4-1; CDR3aa: CASSPSMGQGPLNTEAFF
j_gene: TRBJ2-7; v_gene: TRBV12-3/TRBV12-4; CDR3aa: CASMMAGYEQYF
j_gene: TRBJ2-1; v_gene: TRBV11-3; CDR3aa: CASSLAYSVFPYNEQFF
j_gene: TRBJ2-5; v_gene: TRBV3-1/TRBV3-2; CDR3aa: CASGLDPKETQYF
j_gene: TRBJ2-1; v_gene: TRBV5-1; CDR3aa: CASRRVAGDNEQFF
j_gene: TRBJ2-2; v_gene: TRBV28; CDR3aa: CASRAGGPLAGELFF
j_gene: TRBJ1-2; v_gene: TRBV10-1; CDR3aa: CASSGTRTANYGYTF
j_gene: TRBJ1-5; v_gene: TRBV6-5; CDR3aa: CASRVAGSNQPQHF
j_gene: TRBJ2-7; v_gene: TRBV30; CDR3aa: CAWSPGGGYEQYF
j_gene: TRBJ2-7; v_gene: TRBV4-3; CDR3aa: CASSQDSTYEQYF
j_gene: TRBJ2-1; v_gene: TRBV25-1; CDR3aa: CASSEYLGEGHNEQFF
j_gene: TRBJ2-1; v_gene: TRBV2; CDR3aa: CASSQGLNNEQFF
j_gene: TRBJ2-3; v_gene: TRBV5-4; CDR3aa: CASSQSAGRSSTDTQYF
j_gene: TRBJ2-3; v_gene: TRBV3-1/TRBV3-2; CDR3aa: CASSGGRESTQYF
j_gene: TRBJ1-5; v_gene: TRBV6-5; CDR3aa: CASREGDRNQPQHF
j_gene: TRBJ2-1; v_gene: TRBV27; CDR3aa: CASRYLAGHEQFF
j_gene: TRBJ2-3; v_gene: TRBV24-1; CDR3aa: CATSDLPGAGTDTQYF
j_gene: TRBJ2-3; v_gene: TRBV6-5; CDR3aa: CASSTLAGGPDTQYF
j_gene: TRBJ2-7; v_gene: TRBV24-1; CDR3aa: CATSDWTSGAYEQYF
j_gene: TRBJ2-7; v_gene: TRBV5-1; CDR3aa: CASSPAPGQSVEQYF
j_gene: TRBJ2-3; v_gene: TRBV18; CDR3aa: CASSLRTGGSTDTQYF
j_gene: TRBJ2-7; v_gene: TRBV10-2; CDR3aa: CASSFESYEQYF
j_gene: TRBJ2-7; v_gene: TRBV19; CDR3aa: CASSRAGRETYEQYF
j_gene: TRBJ2-1; v_gene: TRBV6-5; CDR3aa: CASSTPSGRAYEQFF
j_gene: TRBJ1-1; v_gene: TRBV15; CDR3aa: CATSVSYRDTEAFF
j_gene: TRBJ2-7; v_gene: TRBV30; CDR3aa: CAWSVALYRGQSGEQYF
j_gene: TRBJ2-3; v_gene: TRBV7-3; CDR3aa: CASSETGAQTDTQYF
j_gene: TRBJ2-5; v_gene: TRBV5-4; CDR3aa: CASSSALPGEETQYF
j_gene: TRBJ2-3; v_gene: TRBV6-5; CDR3aa: CASSLSRADTQYF
j_gene: TRBJ2-5; v_gene: TRBV5-1; CDR3aa: CASSVIPTEETQYF
j_gene: TRBJ1-1; v_gene: TRBV6-4; CDR3aa: CASSLSQGGAEAFF
j_gene: TRBJ2-7; v_gene: TRBV19; CDR3aa: CASSIAQGAEEQYF
j_gene: TRBJ2-2; v_gene: TRBV10-1; CDR3aa: CASRKDRGTGELFF
j_gene: TRBJ2-2; v_gene: TRBV4-3; CDR3aa: CASSQDASAKLFF
j_gene: TRBJ2-6; v_gene: TRBV14; CDR3aa: CASSPRLNPGGVGANVLTF
j_gene: TRBJ2-5; v_gene: TRBV27; CDR3aa: CASSPTSGEETQYF
j_gene: TRBJ1-1; v_gene: TRBV9; CDR3aa: CASSARSKTNTEAFF
j_gene: TRBJ2-2; v_gene: TRBV7-9; CDR3aa: CASSKTTTSGRLLPGELFF